The T cell receptor (beta chain) described here comes from a study of CD8 T cells in ankylosing spondylitis. This CDR3 spans 11 amino acids. TCRdb reprocessed the 5' RACE reads via MiXCR and lists one record per CDR3 protein. Among hundreds of thousands of distinct CDR3 sequences, around 20% were seen once, and the ten largest hold 7.8%. Ten or more counts support this clonotype. The antigen is undetermined. General study results and limits: Peripheral blood samples showed relatively rare disease-linked clones, and these clones were CD8+. For ankylosing spondylitis blood, a TCR beta motif of seven to nine highly homologous variants appeared characteristic. Disease-linked clones reportedly showed significant enrichment in matched ankylosing spondylitis synovial fluid.

Sequencing input: blood, either unsorted or a sorted T cell fraction (not recorded which). The clonotype comes from a male donor with ankylosing spondylitis or in good health (not recorded which). The chain links TRBV21-1 to TRBJ1-5. TRBV21-1 is given as a pseudogene. The CDR3, as DNA: TGTGCCAGCAGCGCCGGTCAGCCCCAGCATTTT. It specifies CASSAGQPQHF.